Shown below are 10 T cell receptor beta chains from a single sample sequenced in a study of T cells in tuberculosis. The repertoire was sequenced with immunoSEQ multiplex PCR; TCRdb's copy has only in-frame clones and lacks some. The sample contains 37,000 or so clones, around 92% of which appear only once. Sequenced input: PBMCs. The source of these receptors is a donor under 30 with latent tuberculosis or without tuberculosis infection. Some clones in this sample may be carry-over from other donors' samples.

The gene calls are TRBV10-3 and TRBJ1-3, with 7 bases identical to TRBD1. Germline V gene data show CDR1 as ENHRY and CDR2 as SYGVKD. Trimming cost V 3 bases and J 4 bases; bases outside gene matches: 6. The CDR3 has 15 residues. For the CDR3, the DNA is TGTGCCATCAGTGATTGGGACAGAAAGGGAAACACCATATATTTT. Its translation is CAISDWDRKGNTIYF.

The V and J genes are TRBV30 and TRBJ2-1, with 9 bases aligning to TRBD2. The CDR3 has 13 amino acids. The V gene's germline CDR1 is GTSNPN and CDR2 SVGIG (reference sequence). Trimming took 1 base from V and 13 from J; bases not matched to a gene: 8. The CDR3 DNA reads TGTGCCTGGAGTGGTAGCGGGGGCCCCTTTCAGTTCTTC. Amino acid sequence: CAWSGSGGPFQFF.

The V gene is TRBV19, the J gene TRBJ1-4; weak D call: TRBD1 (6 bases). V gave up 4 bases and J gave up 3 bases, with 9 bases separating them. CDR1 LNHDA and CDR2 SQIVND come from the germline V gene (reference sequence). CDR3 length: 14 residues. CDR3 region: CASSTGAANEKLFF. Written as DNA, the CDR3 is TGTGCCAGTAGTACAGGGGCGGCTAATGAAAAACTGTTTTTT.

This clone was observed a single time. The gene calls are TRBV19 and TRBJ2-1; 7 bases align to TRBD1. Per the germline V gene, CDR1 is LNHDA and CDR2 is SQIVND (reference sequence). Trimming cost V 3 bases and J 2 bases; bases outside gene matches: 4. CDR3 size: 15 residues. This CDR3 is CASSIFTGAYNEQFF. The CDR3 DNA is TGTGCCAGTAGTATCTTCACAGGGGCCTACAATGAGCAGTTCTTC.

The chain carries TRBV2 and TRBJ1-1; 8 bases match TRBD1. Looked up from germline, CDR1 is SNHLY and CDR2 is FYNNEI. The ends lost 3 bases at V and 4 bases at J; junction bases unmatched: 10. The CDR3 runs 16 residues. The CDR3 sequence: CASSDVFGQGGTEAFF. Here the CDR3 DNA reads TGTGCCAGCAGTGACGTCTTTGGACAGGGAGGCACTGAAGCTTTCTTT.

The CDR3, as DNA: TGTGCCAGCAGCCCAGTTTCCGGGGAGCTGTTTTTT. Translated: CASSPVSGELFF. This chain joins TRBV7-2 and TRBJ2-2, with D unresolved. The V end lost 5 bases, the J end lost 6 bases, and 7 bases lay between the germline ends. Germline CDR1 reads SGHTA; CDR2 reads FQGNSA. The CDR3 is 12 amino acids.

CDR3 region: CSVIRAPMNTEAFF. In DNA, the CDR3 is TGCAGCGTCATCAGGGCGCCAATGAACACTGAAGCTTTCTTT. The chain joins TRBV29-1 to TRBJ1-1; weak D call: TRBD1 (5 bases). CDR1 is SQVTM and CDR2 is ANQGSEA in the germline V gene. The V end lost 6 bases, the J end lost 0 bases, and 14 bases lay between the germline ends. The CDR3 is 14 amino acids.

The chain couples TRBV11-3 to TRBJ1-6, with 7 nucleotides matching TRBD1. The CDR3 has 14 amino acids. The J segment lost 7 bases and the V segment lost 5 bases, leaving 5 bases of the junction unmatched. Germline assignment: CDR1 SGHNT and CDR2 YENEEA. DNA for the CDR3: TGTGCCAGCAGCGAGACAGGGACCAATTCACCCCTCCACTTT. This sequence encodes CASSETGTNSPLHF. The entire variable domain, with the rest obtained from reference TRBV11-3 and TRBJ1-6, is as follows: EAGVVQSPRYKIIEKKQPVAFWCNPISGHNTLYWYLQNLGQGPELLIRYENEEAVDDSQLPKDRFSAERLKGVDSTLKIQPAELGDSAVYLCASSETGTNSPLHFGNGTRLTVT.

The rearrangement joins TRBV23-1 to TRBJ1-6; 7 bases are shared with TRBD1. TRBV23-1 is given ORF status, its function remaining uncertain. This CDR3 comprises 16 residues. J was trimmed by 3 bases and V by 7 bases; bases with no gene match: 9. Written as DNA, the CDR3 is TGCGCCAGCACCCCAGGACAGGCCCTCTATAATTCACCCCTCCACTTT. It codes for CASTPGQALYNSPLHF.

CDR3 in DNA: TGTGCCAGTAAATATAGCAATCAGCCCCAGCATTTT. Translated: CASKYSNQPQHF. V is TRBV19 and J is TRBJ1-5; no clear D gene. CDR1 LNHDA and CDR2 SQIVND come from the germline V gene (reference sequence). The CDR3 is 12 amino acids. The ends were cut back, 7 bases at V and 0 bases at J, with 4 bases in the middle.